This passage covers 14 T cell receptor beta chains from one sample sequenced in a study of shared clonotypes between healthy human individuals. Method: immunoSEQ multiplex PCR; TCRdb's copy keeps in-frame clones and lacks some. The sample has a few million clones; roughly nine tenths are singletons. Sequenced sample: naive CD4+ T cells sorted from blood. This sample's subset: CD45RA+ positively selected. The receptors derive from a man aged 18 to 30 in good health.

The CDR3 here is CASSPLDRLEQYF. The CDR3, as DNA: TGTGCCAGCTCACCACTCGACAGGCTCGAGCAGTACTTC. J is TRBJ2-7 and V is TRBV18; D possibly corresponds to TRBD1 (6 bases). V was cut by 1 base and J by 6 bases, with 10 bases left in between. CDR3 length: 13 amino acids. CDR1 is KGHSH, CDR2 LQKENI, per germline.

The CDR3 region has the DNA TGTGCCAGCAGGGCCTGGGGCAGCCAAAAACAAGAGACCCAGTACTTC. Its translation: CASRAWGSQKQETQYF. The chain carries TRBV27 and TRBJ2-5, with D perhaps TRBD1 (5 bases). Looked up from germline, CDR1 is MNHEY and CDR2 is SMNVEV (reference sequence). CDR3 length: 16 amino acids. V lost 6 bases and J lost 2, with 19 bases in between.

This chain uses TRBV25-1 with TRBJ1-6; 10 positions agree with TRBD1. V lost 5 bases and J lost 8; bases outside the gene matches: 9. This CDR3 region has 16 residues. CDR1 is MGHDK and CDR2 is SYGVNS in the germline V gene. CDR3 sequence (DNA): TGTGCCAGCAGTAAAAGGACAGGGGGGCGAGATTCACCCCTCCACTTT. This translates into CASSKRTGGRDSPLHF.

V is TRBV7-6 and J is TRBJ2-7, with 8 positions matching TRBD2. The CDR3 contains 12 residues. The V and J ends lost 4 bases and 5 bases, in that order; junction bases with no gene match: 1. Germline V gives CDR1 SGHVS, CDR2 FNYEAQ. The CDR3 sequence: CASSSGGDEQYF. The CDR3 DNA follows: TGTGCCAGCAGCTCGGGGGGGGACGAGCAGTACTTC. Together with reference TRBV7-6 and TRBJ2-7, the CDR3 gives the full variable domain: GAGVSQSPRYKVTKRGQDVALRCDPISGHVSLYWYRQALGQGPEFLTYFNYEAQQDKSGLPNDRFSAERPEGSISTLTIQRTEQRDSAMYRCASSSGGDEQYFGPGTRLTVT.

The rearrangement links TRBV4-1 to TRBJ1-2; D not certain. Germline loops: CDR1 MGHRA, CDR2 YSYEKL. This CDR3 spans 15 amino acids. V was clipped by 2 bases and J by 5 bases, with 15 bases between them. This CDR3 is CASSQTLALSYGYTF. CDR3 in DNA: TGCGCCAGCAGCCAAACCCTAGCACTTTCGTATGGCTACACCTTC.

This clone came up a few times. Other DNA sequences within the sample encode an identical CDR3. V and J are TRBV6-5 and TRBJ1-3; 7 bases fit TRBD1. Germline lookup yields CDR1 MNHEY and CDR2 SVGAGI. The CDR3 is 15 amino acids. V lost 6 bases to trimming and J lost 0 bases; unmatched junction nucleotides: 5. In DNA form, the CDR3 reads TGTGCCAGCAGACGACAGGGCCGCTCTGGAAACACCATATATTTT. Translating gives CASRRQGRSGNTIYF.

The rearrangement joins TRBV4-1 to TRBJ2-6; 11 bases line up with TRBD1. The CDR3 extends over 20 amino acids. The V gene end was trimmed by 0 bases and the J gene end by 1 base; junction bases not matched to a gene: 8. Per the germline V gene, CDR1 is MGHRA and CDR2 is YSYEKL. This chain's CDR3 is CASSQDRGTGGKSGANVLTF. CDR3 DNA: TGCGCCAGCAGCCAAGATAGGGGGACAGGGGGTAAATCTGGGGCCAACGTCCTGACTTTC.

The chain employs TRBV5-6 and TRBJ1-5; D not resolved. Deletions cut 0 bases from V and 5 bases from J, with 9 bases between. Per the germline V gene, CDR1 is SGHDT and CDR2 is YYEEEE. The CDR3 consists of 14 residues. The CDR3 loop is CASSLGQAHQPQHF. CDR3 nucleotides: TGTGCCAGCAGCTTGGGGCAAGCCCATCAGCCCCAGCATTTT.

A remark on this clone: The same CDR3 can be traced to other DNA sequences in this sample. CDR3 nucleotides: TGTGCCAGCAGTCGGGCCGGGGAGCAGTACTTC. Translated: CASSRAGEQYF. The V call is TRBV6-5, the J call TRBJ2-7, with unresolved D. V was pared by 5 bases and J by 7 bases, with 9 bases between. The CDR3 is made up of 11 amino acids. Germline loops: CDR1 MNHEY, CDR2 SVGAGI.

CDR3 DNA sequence: TGTGCCAGCAGTTACTCGACAGGCCGAAACACCATATATTTT. Its protein product is CASSYSTGRNTIYF. The chain has TRBV6-5 and TRBJ1-3; weak D call: TRBD1 (6 bases). The CDR3 has 14 amino acids. Trimming cost V 0 bases and J 5 bases, with 8 bases left between them. Germline V CDR1 and CDR2: MNHEY, SVGAGI.

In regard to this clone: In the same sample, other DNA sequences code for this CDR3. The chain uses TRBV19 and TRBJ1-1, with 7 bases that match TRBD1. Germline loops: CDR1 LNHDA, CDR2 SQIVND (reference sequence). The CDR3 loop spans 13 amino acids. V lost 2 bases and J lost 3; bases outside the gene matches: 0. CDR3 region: CASSIQGDTEAFF. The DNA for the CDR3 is TGTGCCAGTAGTATACAGGGGGACACTGAAGCTTTCTTT.

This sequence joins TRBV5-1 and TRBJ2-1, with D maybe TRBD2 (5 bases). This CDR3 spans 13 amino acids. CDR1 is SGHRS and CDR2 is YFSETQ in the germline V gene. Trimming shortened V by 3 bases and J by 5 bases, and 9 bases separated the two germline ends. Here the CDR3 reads CASSSDWHNEQFF. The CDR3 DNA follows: TGCGCCAGCAGCTCGGACTGGCACAATGAGCAGTTCTTC.

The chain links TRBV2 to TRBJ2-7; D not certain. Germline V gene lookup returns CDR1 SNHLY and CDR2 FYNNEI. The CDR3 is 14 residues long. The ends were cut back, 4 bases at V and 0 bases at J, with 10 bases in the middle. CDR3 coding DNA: TGTGCCAGCAGTGCCAGACCCAACTCCTACGAGCAGTACTTC. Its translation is CASSARPNSYEQYF.

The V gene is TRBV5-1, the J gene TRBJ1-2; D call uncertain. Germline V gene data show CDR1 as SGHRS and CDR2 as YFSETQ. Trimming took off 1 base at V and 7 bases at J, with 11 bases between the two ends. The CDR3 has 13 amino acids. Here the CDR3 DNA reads TGCGCCAGCAGCTTGCAGGAACTGGGTGGCTACACCTTC. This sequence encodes CASSLQELGGYTF.